This TCR beta chain was found in a study of blood T cell repertoires in COVID-19. Study details: Whether acute or convalescent, the COVID-19 samples came from the United States, Italy and Spain. PBMCs, B-cell-depleted T cells, or T cells were the source of the cDNA or gDNA that made up the material.

This clone was recorded a few times. In the source study's methods: Reference gene primers were amplified, and this amplification served to estimate nucleated cell counts. The repertoire was sequenced with immunoSEQ multiplex PCR; TCRdb's copy has only in-frame clones and lacks some. That table furnishes V, J and clone size, whereas the DNA furnished D and trimming. Of 96,000 or so clones listed, more than 90% are singletons. This CDR3 region has 14 residues. Germline values: CDR1 SGHTA, CDR2 FQGNSA. V shed 5 bases and J shed 5 bases, with 15 bases lying between them. Sequenced: peripheral blood. This sequence joins TRBV7-2 and TRBJ2-5; possibly TRBD1 for D (5 bases). This TCR was sampled from a man aged 60 to 69 with acute or convalescent COVID-19. CDR3 nucleotides: TGTGCCAGCAGCCAATTGACAGCAGGCGAGACCCAGTACTTC. Translated, it gives CASSQLTAGETQYF.